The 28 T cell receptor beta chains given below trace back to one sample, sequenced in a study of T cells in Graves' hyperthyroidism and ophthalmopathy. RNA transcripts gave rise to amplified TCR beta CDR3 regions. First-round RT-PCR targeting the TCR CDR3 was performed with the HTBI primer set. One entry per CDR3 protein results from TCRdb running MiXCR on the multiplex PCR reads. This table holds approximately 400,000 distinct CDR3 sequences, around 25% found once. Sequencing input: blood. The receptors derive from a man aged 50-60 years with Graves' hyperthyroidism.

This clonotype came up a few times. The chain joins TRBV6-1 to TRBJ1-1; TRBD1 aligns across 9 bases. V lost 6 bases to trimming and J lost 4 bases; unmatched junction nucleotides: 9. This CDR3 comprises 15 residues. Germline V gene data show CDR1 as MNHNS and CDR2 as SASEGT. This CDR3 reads CASSFRDRASTEAFF. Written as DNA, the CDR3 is TGTGCCAGCAGCTTCCGGGACAGGGCAAGCACTGAAGCTTTCTTT.

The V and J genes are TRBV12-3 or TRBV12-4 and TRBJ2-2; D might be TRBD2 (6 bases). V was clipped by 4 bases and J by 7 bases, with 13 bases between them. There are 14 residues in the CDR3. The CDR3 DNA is TGTGCCAGCAGTTCGCGTACGGGGGTCGGGGAGCTGTTTTTT. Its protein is CASSSRTGVGELFF.

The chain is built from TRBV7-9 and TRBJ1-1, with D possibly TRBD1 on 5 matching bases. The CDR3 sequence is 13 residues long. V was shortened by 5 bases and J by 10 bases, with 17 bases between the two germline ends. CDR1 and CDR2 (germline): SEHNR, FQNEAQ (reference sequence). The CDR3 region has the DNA TGTGCCAGCAGCGCGGGACTACCCGGGAGAGCTTTCTTT. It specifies CASSAGLPGRAFF. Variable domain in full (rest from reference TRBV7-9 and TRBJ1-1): DTGVSQNPRHKITKRGQNVTFRCDPISEHNRLYWYRQTLGQGPEFLTYFQNEAQLEKSRLLSDRFSAERPKGSFSTLEIQRTEQGDSAMYLCASSAGLPGRAFFGQGTRLTVV.

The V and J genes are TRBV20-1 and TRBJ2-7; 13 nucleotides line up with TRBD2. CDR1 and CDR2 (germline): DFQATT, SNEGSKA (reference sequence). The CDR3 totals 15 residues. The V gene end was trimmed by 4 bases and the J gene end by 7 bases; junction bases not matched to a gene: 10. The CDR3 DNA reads TGCAGTGCTACCGGGACTAGCGGGGCCCAGGGGGAGCAGTACTTC. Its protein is CSATGTSGAQGEQYF.

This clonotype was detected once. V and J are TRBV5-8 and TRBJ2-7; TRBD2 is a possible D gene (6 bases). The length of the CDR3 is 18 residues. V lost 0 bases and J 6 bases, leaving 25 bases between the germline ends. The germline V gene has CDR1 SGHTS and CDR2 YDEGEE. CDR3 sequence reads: CASSLGGAGPRRGVEQYF. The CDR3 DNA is TGTGCCAGCAGCTTGGGAGGGGCAGGGCCCCGCCGCGGGGTCGAGCAGTACTTC.

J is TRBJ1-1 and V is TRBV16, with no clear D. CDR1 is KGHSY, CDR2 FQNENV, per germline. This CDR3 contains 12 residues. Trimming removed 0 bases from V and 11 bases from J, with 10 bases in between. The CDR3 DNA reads TGTGCCAGCAGCCAATCACAGAGTTCCGCTTTCTTT. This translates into CASSQSQSSAFF.

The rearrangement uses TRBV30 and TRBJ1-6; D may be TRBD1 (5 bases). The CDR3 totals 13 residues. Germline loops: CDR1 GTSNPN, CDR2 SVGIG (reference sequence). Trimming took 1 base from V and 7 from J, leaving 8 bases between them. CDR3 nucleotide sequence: TGTGCCTGGAGTGGACAGTCGAATTCACCCCTCCACTTT. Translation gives CAWSGQSNSPLHF.

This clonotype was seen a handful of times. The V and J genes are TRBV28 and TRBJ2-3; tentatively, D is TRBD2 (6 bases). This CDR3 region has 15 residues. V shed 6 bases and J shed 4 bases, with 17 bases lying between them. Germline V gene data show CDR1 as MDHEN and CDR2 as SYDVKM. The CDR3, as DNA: TGTGCCAGCAGCCCCCCACTAGCCGGGGCAGATACGCAGTATTTT. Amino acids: CASSPPLAGADTQYF.

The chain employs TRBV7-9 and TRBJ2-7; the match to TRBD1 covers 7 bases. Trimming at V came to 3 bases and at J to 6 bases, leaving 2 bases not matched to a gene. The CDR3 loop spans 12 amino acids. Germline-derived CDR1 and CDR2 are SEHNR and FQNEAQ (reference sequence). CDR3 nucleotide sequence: TGTGCCAGCAGCTTCCCAGGGGGCGAGCAGTACTTC. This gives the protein CASSFPGGEQYF.

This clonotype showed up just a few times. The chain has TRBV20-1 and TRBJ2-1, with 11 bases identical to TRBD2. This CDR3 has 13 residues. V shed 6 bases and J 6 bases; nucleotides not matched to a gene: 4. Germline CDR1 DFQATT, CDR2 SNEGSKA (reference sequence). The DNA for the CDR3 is TGCAGTGCCCTAGCGGGAGGCCTCAATGAGCAGTTCTTC. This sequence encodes CSALAGGLNEQFF.

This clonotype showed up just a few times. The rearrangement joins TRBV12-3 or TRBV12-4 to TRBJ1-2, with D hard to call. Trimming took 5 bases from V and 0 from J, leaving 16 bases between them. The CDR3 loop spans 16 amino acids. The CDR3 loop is CASSLAVLWTNYGYTF. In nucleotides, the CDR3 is TGTGCCAGCAGTCTCGCGGTTCTTTGGACTAACTATGGCTACACCTTC.

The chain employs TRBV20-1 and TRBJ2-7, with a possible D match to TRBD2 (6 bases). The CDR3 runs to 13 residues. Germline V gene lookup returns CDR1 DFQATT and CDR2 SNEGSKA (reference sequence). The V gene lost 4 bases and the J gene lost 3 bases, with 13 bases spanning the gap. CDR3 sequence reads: CSANVGGDYEQYF. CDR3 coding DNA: TGCAGTGCTAACGTCGGGGGAGACTACGAGCAGTACTTC.

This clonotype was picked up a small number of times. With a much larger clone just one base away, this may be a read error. The CDR3: CASRPTENTEAFF. The CDR3 DNA follows: TGTGCCAGCAGACCGACAGAGAACACTGAAGCTTTCTTT. V is TRBV7-9 and J is TRBJ1-1; D is possibly TRBD1 (5 bases). The CDR3 runs to 13 residues. Per germline, CDR1 SEHNR and CDR2 FQNEAQ (reference sequence). Deletions cut 6 bases from V and 1 base from J, with 9 bases between.

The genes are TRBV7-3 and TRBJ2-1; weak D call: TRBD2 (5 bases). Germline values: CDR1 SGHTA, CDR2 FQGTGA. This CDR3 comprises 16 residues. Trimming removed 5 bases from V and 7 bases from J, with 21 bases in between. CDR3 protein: CASSPISEGPFNEQFF. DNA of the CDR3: TGTGCCAGCAGCCCCATTTCCGAGGGCCCCTTTAATGAGCAGTTCTTC.

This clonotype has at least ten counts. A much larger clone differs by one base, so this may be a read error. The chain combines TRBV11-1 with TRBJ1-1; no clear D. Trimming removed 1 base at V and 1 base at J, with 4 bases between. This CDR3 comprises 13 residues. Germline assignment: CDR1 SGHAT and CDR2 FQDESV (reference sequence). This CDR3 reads CASSLEPNTEAFF. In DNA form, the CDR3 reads TGTGCCAGCAGCTTAGAACCGAACACTGAAGCTTTCTTT.

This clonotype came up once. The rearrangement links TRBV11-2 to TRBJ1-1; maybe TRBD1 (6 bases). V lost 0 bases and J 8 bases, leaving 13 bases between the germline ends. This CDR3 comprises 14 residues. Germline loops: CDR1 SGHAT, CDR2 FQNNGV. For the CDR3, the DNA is TGTGCCAGCAGCTTAGAGGATCGGGGGGGCGAAGCTTTCTTT. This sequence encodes CASSLEDRGGEAFF.

DNA for the CDR3: TGTGCCAGCAGTTCCAGACTAGCGGGAGATGAAGATACGCAGTATTTT. It codes for CASSSRLAGDEDTQYF. The gene calls are TRBV12-3 or TRBV12-4 and TRBJ2-3; TRBD2 matches 12 bases. Trimming cost V 4 bases and J 5 bases; bases outside gene matches: 7. CDR3 length equals 16 residues.

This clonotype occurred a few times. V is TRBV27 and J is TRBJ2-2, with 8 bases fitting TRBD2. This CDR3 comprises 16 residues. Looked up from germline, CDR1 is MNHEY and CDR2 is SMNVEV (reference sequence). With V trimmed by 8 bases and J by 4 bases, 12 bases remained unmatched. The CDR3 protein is CASRLRAGVFTGELFF. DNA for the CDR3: TGTGCCAGCCGCCTAAGAGCGGGAGTTTTCACCGGGGAGCTGTTTTTT.

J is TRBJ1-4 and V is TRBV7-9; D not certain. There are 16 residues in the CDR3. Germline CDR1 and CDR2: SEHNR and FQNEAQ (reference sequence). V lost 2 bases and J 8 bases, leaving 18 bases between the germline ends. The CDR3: CASSLSITGVREKLFF. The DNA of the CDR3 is TGTGCCAGCAGCTTATCAATAACTGGCGTTCGGGAAAAACTGTTTTTT.

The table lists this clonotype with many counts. CDR3 DNA: TGTGCCAGCAGCTCCACTGGGGGGCTCGGTGACAATGAGCAGTTCTTC. Translated, it gives CASSSTGGLGDNEQFF. The gene calls are TRBV11-3 and TRBJ2-1; TRBD1 or TRBD2 may be the D gene (6 bases each). The CDR3 sequence is 16 residues long. Trimming stripped 4 bases from V and 5 bases from J, with 18 bases between. Looked up from germline, CDR1 is SGHNT and CDR2 is YENEEA.

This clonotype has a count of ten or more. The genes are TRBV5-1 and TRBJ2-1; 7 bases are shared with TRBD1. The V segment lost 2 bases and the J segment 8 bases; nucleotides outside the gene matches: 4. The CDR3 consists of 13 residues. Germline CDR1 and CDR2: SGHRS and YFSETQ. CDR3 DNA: TGCGCCAGCAGCTTAACAGGGGAGTATGAGCAGTTCTTC. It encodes CASSLTGEYEQFF.

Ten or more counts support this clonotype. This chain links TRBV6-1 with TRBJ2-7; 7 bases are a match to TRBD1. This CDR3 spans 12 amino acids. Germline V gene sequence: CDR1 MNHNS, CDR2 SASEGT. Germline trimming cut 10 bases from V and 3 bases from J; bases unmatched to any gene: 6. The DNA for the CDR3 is TGTGCCACTTCGGGACAGTTCTACGAGCAGTACTTC. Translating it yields CATSGQFYEQYF.

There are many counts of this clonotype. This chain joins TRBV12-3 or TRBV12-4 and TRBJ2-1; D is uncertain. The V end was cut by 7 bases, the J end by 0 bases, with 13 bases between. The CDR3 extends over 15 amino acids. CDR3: CASTDGVHSYNEQFF. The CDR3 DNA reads TGTGCCAGCACCGATGGAGTGCACTCCTACAATGAGCAGTTCTTC.

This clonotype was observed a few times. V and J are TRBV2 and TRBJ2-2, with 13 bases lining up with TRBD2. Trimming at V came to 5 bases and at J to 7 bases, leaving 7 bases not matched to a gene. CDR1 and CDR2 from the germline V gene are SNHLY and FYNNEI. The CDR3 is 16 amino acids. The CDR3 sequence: CASSRTSGRLGGELFF. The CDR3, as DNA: TGTGCCAGCAGTAGGACTAGCGGGAGACTCGGCGGGGAGCTGTTTTTT.

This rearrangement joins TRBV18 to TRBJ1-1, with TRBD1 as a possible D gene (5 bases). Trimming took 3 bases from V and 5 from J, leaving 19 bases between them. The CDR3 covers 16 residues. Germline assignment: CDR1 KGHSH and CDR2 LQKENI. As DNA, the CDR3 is TGTGCCAGCTCACCGAGTCTCGGGGCGAGAGGGACTGAAGCTTTCTTT. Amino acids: CASSPSLGARGTEAFF. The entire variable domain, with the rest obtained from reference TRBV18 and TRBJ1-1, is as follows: NAGVMQNPRHLVRRRGQEARLRCSPMKGHSHVYWYRQLPEEGLKFMVYLQKENIIDESGMPKERFSAEFPKEGPSILRIQQVVRGDSAAYFCASSPSLGARGTEAFFGQGTRLTVV.

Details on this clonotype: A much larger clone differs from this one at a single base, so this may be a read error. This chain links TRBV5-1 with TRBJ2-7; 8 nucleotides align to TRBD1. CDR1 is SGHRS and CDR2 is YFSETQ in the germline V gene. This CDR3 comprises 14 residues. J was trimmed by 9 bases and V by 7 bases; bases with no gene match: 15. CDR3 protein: CASRPGTGNPGQYF. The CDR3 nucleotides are TGCGCCAGCCGTCCCGGGACAGGTAATCCCGGGCAGTACTTC.

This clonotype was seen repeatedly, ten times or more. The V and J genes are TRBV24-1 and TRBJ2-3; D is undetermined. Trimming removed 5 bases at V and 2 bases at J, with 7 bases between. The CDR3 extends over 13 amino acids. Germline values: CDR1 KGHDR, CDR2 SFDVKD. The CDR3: CATSGQYTDTQYF. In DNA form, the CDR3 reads TGTGCCACCAGTGGGCAGTACACAGATACGCAGTATTTT.

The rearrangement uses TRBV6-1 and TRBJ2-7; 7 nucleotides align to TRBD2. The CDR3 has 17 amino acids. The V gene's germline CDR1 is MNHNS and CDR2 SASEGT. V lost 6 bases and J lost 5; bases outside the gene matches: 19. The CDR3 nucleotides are TGTGCCAGCAGAAATACGGGGAGGGCTATTCCGTACGACGAGCAGTACTTC. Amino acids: CASRNTGRAIPYDEQYF.